The table lists the clone carrying this T cell receptor (beta chain) with a few counts. The antigen remains unidentified. This entry belongs to a study of T cell repertoires in cytomegalovirus infection. Study results and limitations: Cumulative public TCR beta family frequency identified CMV carriers with the relevant HLA.

TCRdb itself ran the reads through MiXCR, one entry per CDR3 protein. The repertoire includes about 570,000 distinct CDR3 sequences, around 40% of them detected once, and around 50% sits in the top ten. The germline V and J ends were trimmed by 2 bases and 2 bases, with 16 bases remaining between them. The CDR3 has 17 residues. The germline V gene encodes CDR1 MDHEN and CDR2 SYDVKM. The V and J genes are TRBV28 and TRBJ2-1; D uncertain. The TCR sequence derives from a human donor in good health (CMV status not recorded). Some clones in this sample may be carry-over from other donors' samples. Sequenced here: cultured PBMCs, sampled from culture after CMV antigen stimulation. CDR3 protein: CASSLPPTTSPYNEQFF. CDR3 sequence (DNA): TGTGCCAGCAGTTTACCCCCCACCACGTCACCCTACAATGAGCAGTTCTTC.